This TCR beta chain was recorded in a study of OX40 agonist ivuxolimab in advanced cancers. The protocol was immunoSEQ multiplex PCR, while the TCRdb copy is restricted to in-frame clones and leaves out a portion. The profile covers about 52,000 clones, with approximately 90% appearing a single time and more than 13% taken by the ten largest. From germline, CDR1 is PRHDT and CDR2 FYEKMQ (reference sequence). The length of the CDR3 is 18 residues. The V end was cut by 3 bases, the J end by 0 bases, with 17 bases between. Specimen: CD4+ or CD8+ T cells sorted from blood, collected in a trial of the OX40 agonist ivuxolimab. The rearrangement uses TRBV13 and TRBJ2-2; tentative D call: TRBD2 (6 bases). This TCR was sampled from an adult with an advanced solid tumor such as melanoma, head and neck, liver or kidney cancer. The CDR3 loop is CASSFRLVPISNTGELFF. CDR3 bases: TGTGCCAGCAGCTTCAGACTAGTCCCCATTTCGAACACCGGGGAGCTGTTTTTT.